These 32 T cell receptor beta chains share one sample of origin, sequenced in a study of blood T cell repertoires in COVID-19. Sequencing was performed with immunoSEQ multiplex PCR; in TCRdb, only in-frame clones are kept and a portion is missing. The sample consists of 210,000 or so clones, roughly nine tenths of them appearing once. Material for sequencing was peripheral blood. The receptors here all came from a middle-aged man with acute or convalescent COVID-19.

The rearrangement links TRBV6-5 to TRBJ2-1, with 8 bases lining up with TRBD1. With 6 bases clipped from V and 4 bases from J, the junction kept 8 bases outside the gene matches. The CDR3 extends over 15 amino acids. In germline, CDR1 is MNHEY, CDR2 SVGAGI. The CDR3 protein is CASSAGQGAYNEQFF. In DNA form, the CDR3 reads TGTGCCAGCAGCGCGGGGCAGGGGGCATACAATGAGCAGTTCTTC.

The J gene is TRBJ1-1, the V gene TRBV30; no clear D. V was cut by 0 bases and J by 5 bases, with 13 bases left in between. The CDR3 is made up of 14 amino acids. The germline V gene encodes CDR1 GTSNPN and CDR2 SVGIG (reference sequence). CDR3 DNA: TGTGCCTGGAGTGTAATCAGGTCAAGGACTGAAGCTTTCTTT. It codes for CAWSVIRSRTEAFF.

V is TRBV5-4 and J is TRBJ2-3, with 7 bases fitting TRBD1. Germline trimming cut 0 bases from V and 3 bases from J; bases unmatched to any gene: 13. Germline V CDR1 and CDR2: SGHNT, YYREEE (reference sequence). The CDR3 totals 18 residues. The CDR3 coding sequence is TGTGCCAGCAGCTTGGTAGGGGGCGTAGGCGGGTGGACAGATACGCAGTATTTT. The encoded protein is CASSLVGGVGGWTDTQYF. Full variable domain (outside the CDR3, taken from reference TRBV5-4 and TRBJ2-3): ETGVTQSPTHLIKTRGQQVTLRCSSQSGHNTVSWYQQALGQGPQFIFQYYREEENGRGNFPPRFSGLQFPNYSSELNVNALELDDSALYLCASSLVGGVGGWTDTQYFGPGTRLTVL.

The J gene is TRBJ2-5, the V gene TRBV6-5, with TRBD2 matching over 11 bases. V trimming: 7 bases; J trimming: 5 bases; junction bases outside the gene matches: 9. The length of the CDR3 is 15 residues. In germline, CDR1 is MNHEY, CDR2 SVGAGI. The CDR3 DNA reads as TGTGCCAGCACCGGTAGCGGGGGGGCTGGGGAGACCCAGTACTTC. Encoded protein: CASTGSGGAGETQYF.

The DNA for the CDR3 is TGCGCCAGCGCGACGGTATCTAGCGGGGGTGAGACCCAGTACTTC. Translation gives CASATVSSGGETQYF. J is TRBJ2-5 and V is TRBV5-1; 10 nucleotides match TRBD2. V was pared by 7 bases and J by 5 bases, with 11 bases of the junction left unmatched. This CDR3 contains 15 residues. The germline V gene has CDR1 SGHRS and CDR2 YFSETQ.

The chain is built from TRBV3-1 (or the pseudogene TRBV3-2) and TRBJ1-2, with D possibly matching TRBD1 (6 bases). Trimming shortened V by 4 bases and J by 4 bases, and 16 bases separated the two germline ends. Germline CDR1 reads LGHDT; CDR2 reads YNNKEL (reference sequence). This CDR3 is 15 amino acids long. Written as DNA, the CDR3 is TGTGCCAGCAGCCTTGGGCAGGGGATGGGCTATGGCTACACCTTC. Residues: CASSLGQGMGYGYTF.

The chain recombines TRBV4-1 with TRBJ2-7; D is perhaps TRBD1 (5 bases). CDR1 and CDR2 (germline): MGHRA, YSYEKL. V was cut by 0 bases and J by 7 bases, with 10 bases left in between. CDR3 length: 13 residues. This chain's CDR3 is CASSQDGAQEQYF. CDR3 DNA sequence: TGCGCCAGCAGCCAAGATGGGGCTCAAGAGCAGTACTTC.

J is TRBJ2-3 and V is TRBV5-4; the match to TRBD1 covers 8 bases. The CDR3 spans 14 residues. Germline CDR1 is SGHNT and CDR2 is YYREEE (reference sequence). Trimming took 4 bases from V and 4 from J; bases not matched to a gene: 5. The CDR3 DNA follows: TGTGCCAGCAGCCCACAGGGGGGACCAGATACGCAGTATTTT. This gives the protein CASSPQGGPDTQYF.

This chain joins TRBV12-2 and TRBJ2-7; the D call in the table, TRBD1, was not verified against the DNA. TRBV12-2 has pseudogene status. The length of the CDR3 is 14 residues. CDR3 residues: CASERQGATYEQYF. The CDR3 DNA reads as TGTGCAAGTGAGAGACAGGGGGCAACCTACGAGCAGTACTTC.

This clone showed up just a few times. J is TRBJ1-2 and V is TRBV5-6, with 9 bases lining up with TRBD1. V shed 3 bases, J shed 1 base, and the junction held 1 base outside the gene matches. Germline CDR1 SGHDT, CDR2 YYEEEE. This CDR3 has 14 residues. CDR3 DNA sequence: TGTGCCAGCAGCTCGACAGGGGGTAACTATGGCTACACCTTC. This encodes CASSSTGGNYGYTF.

J is TRBJ2-5 and V is TRBV7-7; 11 bases are shared with TRBD1. This CDR3 is 15 amino acids long. Germline lookup yields CDR1 SSHAT and CDR2 FNYEAQ (reference sequence). The V segment lost 3 bases and the J segment 5 bases; nucleotides outside the gene matches: 5. The CDR3 sequence: CASSFTRDRGETQYF. As DNA, the CDR3 is TGTGCCAGCAGCTTCACACGGGACAGGGGGGAGACCCAGTACTTC.

The chain joins TRBV13 to TRBJ1-1; TRBD1 matches 10 bases. Germline CDR1 is PRHDT and CDR2 is FYEKMQ (reference sequence). V lost 1 base and J lost 4; bases outside the gene matches: 18. The CDR3 spans 20 residues. CDR3 DNA: TGTGCCAGCAGCTTAGCAACCAGAAGACAGGGGGCGAGCGTTGGCACTGAAGCTTTCTTT. As protein: CASSLATRRQGASVGTEAFF.

This rearrangement joins TRBV5-1 to TRBJ2-7; D not certain. The CDR3 covers 14 residues. Trimming took off 3 bases at V and 3 bases at J, with 13 bases between the two ends. Germline CDR1 SGHRS, CDR2 YFSETQ. The CDR3 spells CASSSAAKNYEQYF. CDR3 sequence (DNA): TGCGCCAGCAGCTCCGCCGCGAAGAACTACGAGCAGTACTTC. The full variable domain, completed using reference TRBV5-1 and TRBJ2-7, is KAGVTQTPRYLIKTRGQQVTLSCSPISGHRSVSWYQQTPGQGLQFLFEYFSETQRNKGNFPGRFSGRQFSNSRSEMNVSTLELGDSALYLCASSSAAKNYEQYFGPGTRLTVT.

The rearrangement uses TRBV3-1 (or the pseudogene TRBV3-2) and TRBJ2-5; 9 bases align to TRBD2. The CDR3 has 16 amino acids. From germline, CDR1 is LGHDT and CDR2 YNNKEL (reference sequence). V lost 0 bases to trimming and J lost 7 bases; unmatched junction nucleotides: 9. The CDR3 is CASSQDRLARGGTQYF. In nucleotides, the CDR3 is TGTGCCAGCAGCCAAGATCGTCTAGCGCGGGGGGGGACCCAGTACTTC.

This chain uses TRBV25-1 with TRBJ1-4; D is unresolved. The CDR3 is 15 amino acids. The V gene lost 3 bases and the J gene lost 3 bases, with 11 bases spanning the gap. Germline V gene sequence: CDR1 MGHDK, CDR2 SYGVNS. This CDR3 is CASSEAGDANEKLFF. Written as DNA, the CDR3 is TGTGCCAGCAGTGAGGCGGGTGACGCTAATGAAAAACTGTTTTTT.

The chain carries TRBV5-1 and TRBJ1-1; D is perhaps TRBD1 (5 bases). V lost 1 base and J 4 bases, leaving 17 bases between the germline ends. The CDR3 is 16 residues long. Germline V gene sequence: CDR1 SGHRS, CDR2 YFSETQ. The CDR3 loop is CASSLNGGRAATEAFF. CDR3 sequence (DNA): TGCGCCAGCAGCTTGAACGGCGGCAGGGCGGCCACTGAAGCTTTCTTT.

The chain employs TRBV19 and TRBJ2-6; tentative D call: TRBD1 (6 bases). The CDR3 consists of 13 residues. Trimming took off 7 bases at V and 8 bases at J, with 12 bases between the two ends. The germline gives CDR1 LNHDA, CDR2 SQIVND (reference sequence). The CDR3 loop reads CASTNRVTNVLTF. CDR3 nucleotide sequence: TGTGCCAGTACGAACAGGGTGACCAACGTCCTGACTTTC.

The CDR3 DNA follows: TGTGCCAGCAGCACGCGGAACAGGGGAGGCAATCAGCCCCAGCATTTT. Its protein is CASSTRNRGGNQPQHF. The J gene is TRBJ1-5, the V gene TRBV6-6; 7 bases line up with TRBD1. Unmatched junction bases numbered 10, after V lost 6 bases and J lost 2 bases. The V gene's germline CDR1 is MNHNY and CDR2 SVGAGI (reference sequence). This CDR3 contains 16 residues.

The chain couples TRBV7-3 to TRBJ1-1; D may be TRBD1 (5 bases). Trimming removed 6 bases at V and 5 bases at J, with 16 bases between. The CDR3 is 14 residues long. Per the germline V gene, CDR1 is SGHTA and CDR2 is FQGTGA. As DNA, the CDR3 is TGTGCCAGCAGTTCAGGGTTGGCGTCTACTGAAGCTTTCTTT. Protein sequence: CASSSGLASTEAFF.

This clone came up a few times. This rearrangement joins TRBV3-1 (or the pseudogene TRBV3-2) to TRBJ1-2; 8 bases line up with TRBD1. V shed 4 bases, J shed 4 bases, and the junction held 5 bases outside the gene matches. The CDR3 is 14 amino acids. Per germline, CDR1 LGHDT and CDR2 YNNKEL (reference sequence). For the CDR3, the DNA is TGTGCCAGCAGCCCTTTCACAGGGGGCTATGGCTACACCTTC. It is translated as CASSPFTGGYGYTF.

The genes are TRBV6-2 or TRBV6-3 and TRBJ2-7; D is perhaps TRBD2 (5 bases). The germline CDR1 and CDR2 sequences are MNHEY and SVGEGT. This CDR3 is built from 15 residues. Trimming stripped 5 bases from V and 1 base from J, with 15 bases between. As DNA, the CDR3 is TGTGCCAGCAGTACCCTTGGAGGTTCTTCCTACGAGCAGTACTTC. As protein: CASSTLGGSSYEQYF.

This sequence joins TRBV4-3 and TRBJ2-2; D call uncertain. Germline loops: CDR1 LGHNA, CDR2 YSLEER. This CDR3 region has 16 residues. V dropped 5 bases and J dropped 5 bases, with 18 bases sitting between them. The CDR3 is CASSYTVFVGTGELFF. The CDR3 nucleotides read TGCGCCAGCAGCTATACAGTCTTCGTCGGTACCGGGGAGCTGTTTTTT.

The chain uses TRBV6-6 and TRBJ1-5; no reliable D call. There are 14 residues in the CDR3. Germline V lookup: CDR1 MNHNY, CDR2 SVGAGI (reference sequence). V was pared by 0 bases and J by 4 bases, with 7 bases between. CDR3 amino acids: CASSYSNKNQPQHF. In nucleotides, the CDR3 is TGTGCCAGCAGTTACTCGAACAAGAATCAGCCCCAGCATTTT.

The rearrangement uses TRBV2 and TRBJ2-1, with 7 bases that match TRBD1. V was pared by 3 bases and J by 12 bases, with 5 bases of the junction left unmatched. This CDR3 region has 12 residues. From germline, CDR1 is SNHLY and CDR2 FYNNEI. CDR3 nucleotides: TGTGCCAGCAGTGAGCAGGGGGTATGGCAGTTCTTC. This sequence encodes CASSEQGVWQFF.

The V call is TRBV28, the J call TRBJ1-2, with 10 bases fitting TRBD1. Unmatched junction bases numbered 7, after V lost 4 bases and J lost 5 bases. Germline CDR1 MDHEN, CDR2 SYDVKM. The CDR3 covers 15 residues. The CDR3 loop is CASSSPGTGEYGYTF. The CDR3 bases are TGTGCCAGCAGTTCCCCTGGGACAGGGGAGTATGGCTACACCTTC.

The chain employs TRBV4-3 and TRBJ1-2; D remains unclear. Germline V gene sequence: CDR1 LGHNA, CDR2 YSLEER. V dropped 1 base and J dropped 5 bases, with 11 bases sitting between them. The CDR3 runs 14 residues. In DNA, the CDR3 is TGCGCCAGCAGCCAAGTGGGCGGGGATTATGGCTACACCTTC. Encoded protein: CASSQVGGDYGYTF.

The rearrangement links TRBV2 to TRBJ2-3; D possibly corresponds to TRBD2 (6 bases). From germline, CDR1 is SNHLY and CDR2 FYNNEI. V gave up 3 bases and J gave up 5 bases, with 12 bases separating them. This CDR3 has 14 amino acids. Here the CDR3 DNA reads TGTGCCAGCAGTGAGGGGGGTAGGGGAGATACGCAGTATTTT. Protein sequence: CASSEGGRGDTQYF.

The rearrangement links TRBV5-1 to TRBJ1-2; 9 bases fit TRBD1. The CDR3 has 13 residues. Germline V gives CDR1 SGHRS, CDR2 YFSETQ. V gave up 5 bases and J gave up 8 bases; unmatched junction bases: 7. The chain's CDR3 is CASSPGTGTGYTF. For the CDR3, the DNA is TGCGCCAGCAGTCCCGGGACAGGGACCGGCTACACCTTC.

V and J are TRBV21-1 and TRBJ2-7; TRBD2, the D gene given by the table, was not confirmed from the DNA. TRBV21-1 is recorded as a pseudogene. The CDR3 extends over 14 amino acids. CDR3 in DNA: TGTGCCAGCAGTTACGATAGACTAGACTACGAGCAGTACTTC. Its protein is CASSYDRLDYEQYF.

This clone has a single count. This chain links TRBV6-2 or TRBV6-3 with TRBJ2-7; D gene unclear. The CDR3 is 14 residues long. Germline CDR1 is MNHEY and CDR2 is SVGEGT. Trimming cost V 2 bases and J 2 bases, with 10 bases left between them. CDR3 residues: CASSYEGRTYEQYF. CDR3 nucleotide sequence: TGTGCCAGCAGTTACGAAGGCAGGACCTACGAGCAGTACTTC.

V and J are TRBV5-1 and TRBJ2-7, with a weak D call TRBD2 (6 bases). CDR3 length: 14 residues. Trimming removed 4 bases from V and 4 bases from J, with 15 bases in between. Looked up from germline, CDR1 is SGHRS and CDR2 is YFSETQ. CDR3 bases: TGCGCCAGCAGCCCGGGTGGCGGGGAATACGAGCAGTACTTC. It translates to CASSPGGGEYEQYF.

The CDR3 protein is CASSYSVGLGNTIYF. The CDR3 DNA reads TGTGCCAGCAGTTACTCCGTGGGGCTTGGAAACACCATATATTTT. The rearrangement joins TRBV6-5 to TRBJ1-3, with TRBD1 as a possible D gene (5 bases). V gave up 0 bases and J gave up 3 bases, with 9 bases separating them. The germline V gene has CDR1 MNHEY and CDR2 SVGAGI. The CDR3 extends over 15 amino acids.